This record covers a single T cell receptor (beta chain). No antigen is known for it. This CDR3 is built from 13 residues. Germline V gene sequence: CDR1 SNHLY, CDR2 FYNNEI. Trimming stripped 6 bases from V and 3 bases from J, with 11 bases between. Use of 60 Vbeta and 13 Jbeta primers characterized the PCR. The assay was immunoSEQ multiplex PCR, and TCRdb's table has in-frame clones only and misses some. Found here are tens of thousands of clones, approximately 80% of them singletons; the top ten hold more than 3.5%. The data stem from a study of cytomegalovirus exposure and HLA in healthy donors. Findings and limits, study-wide: Links to common viral pathogens appeared, in a later analysis, for several of the most significant clusters. Reported findings show TCR beta sequences accurately forecast HLA-A and HLA-B alleles in most subjects.

This receptor was identified in a man between 25 and 39 years old in good health and CMV-seronegative. Sample: PBMCs. V gene TRBV2 combines with J gene TRBJ1-1; the D is unclear. The CDR3 nucleotides read TGTGCCAGCAGGGCGGCGGGGTACACTGAAGCTTTCTTT. Translation gives CASRAAGYTEAFF.